These 13 T cell receptor beta chains were all obtained from the same sample, sequenced in a study of blood T cell repertoires in COVID-19. Only in-frame clones appear in the TCRdb table, and some are missing; sequencing was by immunoSEQ multiplex PCR. The data hold around 310,000 clones, with around 90% observed a single time. Sequencing was carried out using peripheral blood. The receptors stem from a woman in her 40s with COVID-19, enrolled during active disease.

The rearrangement links TRBV9 to TRBJ1-2; tentative D call: TRBD1 (6 bases). This CDR3 has 15 amino acids. Trimming pared 0 bases from V and 5 bases from J, leaving 14 bases between. CDR1 SGDLS and CDR2 YYNGEE come from the germline V gene. In nucleotides, the CDR3 is TGTGCCAGCAGCGTAGATGGGGGCGCAAGTTATGGCTACACCTTC. Translating it yields CASSVDGGASYGYTF.

This clone was counted a single time. The V and J genes are TRBV27 and TRBJ1-4, with 7 bases that match TRBD1. CDR3 size: 18 residues. With V trimmed by 2 bases and J by 4 bases, 13 bases remained unmatched. Per the germline V gene, CDR1 is MNHEY and CDR2 is SMNVEV (reference sequence). In nucleotides, the CDR3 is TGTGCCAGCAGTTTAAGGAGAACAGGGGTAAAGGTTAATGAAAAACTGTTTTTT. The encoded protein is CASSLRRTGVKVNEKLFF.

The gene calls are TRBV5-1 and TRBJ1-1; D possibly corresponds to TRBD1 (6 bases). The CDR3 has 13 residues. The germline V and J ends were trimmed by 4 bases and 4 bases, with 11 bases remaining between them. Germline V lookup: CDR1 SGHRS, CDR2 YFSETQ. The DNA for the CDR3 is TGCGCCAGCAGCCAGGGACATCTCACTGAAGCTTTCTTT. The encoded protein is CASSQGHLTEAFF. Drawing the rest from reference TRBV5-1 and TRBJ1-1, the complete variable domain is KAGVTQTPRYLIKTRGQQVTLSCSPISGHRSVSWYQQTPGQGLQFLFEYFSETQRNKGNFPGRFSGRQFSNSRSEMNVSTLELGDSALYLCASSQGHLTEAFFGQGTRLTVV.

This clone was detected only once. This chain links TRBV6-6 with TRBJ2-7, with 10 bases fitting TRBD1. The V gene end was trimmed by 4 bases and the J gene end by 6 bases; junction bases not matched to a gene: 6. The CDR3 runs to 14 residues. Germline assignment: CDR1 MNHNY and CDR2 SVGAGI (reference sequence). The CDR3 here is CASSSGTGDGEQYF. For the CDR3, the DNA is TGTGCCAGCAGTTCCGGGACAGGGGATGGCGAGCAGTACTTC.

This clone appeared a single time. V gene TRBV7-2 combines with J gene TRBJ2-6; no clear D. With 5 bases removed from V and 0 bases from J, the gap between germline ends came to 8 bases. Germline CDR1 is SGHTA and CDR2 is FQGNSA. The CDR3 contains 15 residues. CDR3 protein: CASSPDNSGANVLTF. The CDR3 coding sequence is TGTGCCAGCAGCCCAGACAACTCTGGGGCCAACGTCCTGACTTTC. Supplemented by reference TRBV7-2 and TRBJ2-6, the full variable domain reads GAGVSQSPSNKVTEKGKDVELRCDPISGHTALYWYRQSLGQGLEFLIYFQGNSAPDKSGLPSDRFSAERTGGSVSTLTIQRTQQEDSAVYLCASSPDNSGANVLTFGAGSRLTVL.

V is TRBV19 and J is TRBJ2-5, with D perhaps matching TRBD2 (6 bases). V was shortened by 0 bases and J by 4 bases, with 15 bases between the two germline ends. The CDR3 has 16 amino acids. Germline lookup yields CDR1 LNHDA and CDR2 SQIVND (reference sequence). The CDR3 DNA is TGTGCCAGTAGTATAGATCTGGGGGGTCTACGAGAGACCCAGTACTTC. It codes for CASSIDLGGLRETQYF.

This chain uses TRBV7-8 with TRBJ2-1; 9 nucleotides line up with TRBD1. Trimming took 2 bases from V and 10 from J; bases not matched to a gene: 15. The germline CDR1 and CDR2 sequences are SGHVS and FQNEAQ. CDR3 length equals 17 residues. The CDR3 region has the DNA TGTGCCAGCAGCTTATCACTTCTGAGCCGGGACAGGGAAGAGCAGTTCTTC. Translating gives CASSLSLLSRDREEQFF.

The CDR3 reads CASSLSRGGVYEQYF. The CDR3 bases are TGTGCCAGCAGCTTATCTCGGGGGGGAGTCTACGAGCAGTACTTC. This chain connects TRBV7-3 to TRBJ2-7, with TRBD2 matching 8 bases. The germline gives CDR1 SGHTA, CDR2 FQGTGA. V lost 2 bases and J lost 3; bases outside the gene matches: 6. This CDR3 has 15 amino acids.

The chain couples TRBV19 to TRBJ2-1; 10 bases line up with TRBD2. The CDR3 is 13 residues long. CDR1 and CDR2 (germline): LNHDA, SQIVND (reference sequence). Germline trimming cut 5 bases from V and 7 bases from J; bases unmatched to any gene: 2. CDR3 in DNA: TGTGCCAGTAGTCCGACTAGCGGGAATGAGCAGTTCTTC. It translates to CASSPTSGNEQFF.

The V and J genes are TRBV25-1 and TRBJ2-2; the D is unclear. Germline CDR1 is MGHDK and CDR2 is SYGVNS. V was shortened by 5 bases and J by 5 bases, with 6 bases between the two germline ends. This CDR3 contains 12 residues. CDR3 coding DNA: TGTGCCAGCAGTTACTTGACCGGGGAGCTGTTTTTT. Protein product: CASSYLTGELFF.

The J gene is TRBJ1-3, the V gene TRBV4-3; perhaps TRBD1 as D (6 bases). The germline V gene has CDR1 LGHNA and CDR2 YSLEER. The V gene lost 3 bases and the J gene lost 1 base, with 10 bases spanning the gap. The CDR3 runs to 15 residues. As DNA, the CDR3 is TGCGCCAGCAGCCAGGATGGGACATCTGGAAACACCATATATTTT. Amino acids: CASSQDGTSGNTIYF.

Written as DNA, the CDR3 is TGTGCCAGCAGTTTAAGAATCAGACAGGAGAGTGGTTACGAGCAGTACTTC. This sequence encodes CASSLRIRQESGYEQYF. V is TRBV27 and J is TRBJ2-7; perhaps TRBD1 as D (6 bases). The V gene lost 2 bases and the J gene lost 4 bases, with 21 bases spanning the gap. CDR1 is MNHEY and CDR2 is SMNVEV in the germline V gene (reference sequence). The CDR3 covers 17 residues.

In its sample, this clone was seen once. The gene calls are TRBV7-3 and TRBJ2-3, with TRBD2 matching over 10 bases. The CDR3 is made up of 16 amino acids. The germline V gene encodes CDR1 SGHTA and CDR2 FQGTGA. After removal of 6 bases from V and 2 bases from J, the junction contained 8 bases not matched to a gene. The CDR3 nucleotides are TGTGCCAGCAGTCCGGGGACTAGCGTTCACACAGATACGCAGTATTTT. Its protein is CASSPGTSVHTDTQYF.